This TCR beta chain was sequenced in a study of regulatory T cells in long-lasting Graves disease. Notes on the study in general: The study found TRBV28, TRBJ1-2 and TRBJ2-5 favored in persistent disease. Less diverse TCR repertoires were seen in persistent Graves' patients than in newly diagnosed ones.

The trim removed 0 bases at V and 4 bases at J, leaving 10 bases unmatched. CDR3 length: 18 amino acids. The germline CDR1 and CDR2 sequences are SGHAT and FQNNGV. Libraries of TCR beta came from iRepertoire HTBI primers plus Arm-PCR of CDR3 regions. TCRdb reprocessed the multiplex PCR reads with MiXCR, giving one entry per CDR3 protein. The top ten clones hold around a sixth of a sample with over 400,000 distinct CDR3 sequences, 14% of them seen once. This clonotype was seen only a few times. Its antigen is as yet unknown. Sample time point: newly diagnosed GD, antithyroid drugs for less than 3 months. PBMCs provided the RNA from which the TCR library was made. Another study also made use of these data, one on T cells in Graves' hyperthyroidism and ophthalmopathy.

The sequence came from a woman aged 50 to 60 with Graves disease. The material sequenced was peripheral blood mononuclear cells (PBMCs), taken at new diagnosis, from a patient treated with antithyroid drugs. This chain links TRBV11-2 with TRBJ2-1; the match to TRBD2 covers 9 bases. In nucleotides, the CDR3 is TGTGCCAGCAGCTTAGATCACTCGCGGGAGGGCCCATACAATGAGCAGTTCTTC. Its protein is CASSLDHSREGPYNEQFF.